This TCR beta chain was sequenced during a study of blood T cells in healthy people across ages. Overall study findings and caveats: More naive CD4+ cells and higher diversity marked long-lived donors relative to aged donors.

CDR3 length equals 16 residues. With 3 bases removed from V and 1 base from J, the gap between germline ends came to 19 bases. Germline V gene data show CDR1 as DFQATT and CDR2 as SNEGSKA (reference sequence). Each of the donors had around 9 milliliters of peripheral blood drawn into EDTA-treated Vacutainer tubes. PBMCs were isolated at a quantity of at least 6.5 million per sample. A second PCR of 7 to 11 cycles used a sample-barcoded 5' primer and a J-beta primer mix. Each CDR3 protein gets one entry after TCRdb re-called the 5' RACE reads with MiXCR. The table includes around 800,000 distinct CDR3 sequences, approximately 55% detected once. This clonotype was observed a handful of times. Its antigen remains unidentified.

This chain links TRBV20-1 with TRBJ2-7; TRBD1 is a possible D gene (6 bases). Material for sequencing was blood. The receptor comes from a man older than 75 in good health. DNA for the CDR3: TGCAGTGCTAGGATGCGACGAGACAGGACATCCTACGAGCAGTACTTC. This sequence encodes CSARMRRDRTSYEQYF.